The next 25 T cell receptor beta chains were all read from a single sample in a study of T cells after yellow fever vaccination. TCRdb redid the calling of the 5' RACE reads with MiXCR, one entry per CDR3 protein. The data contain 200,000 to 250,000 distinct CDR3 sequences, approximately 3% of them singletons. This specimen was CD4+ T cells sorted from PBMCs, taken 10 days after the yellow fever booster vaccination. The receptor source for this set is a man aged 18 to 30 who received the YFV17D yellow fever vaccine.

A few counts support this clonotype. The chain's CDR3 is CASTMRGTGWSTEAFF. CDR3 DNA: TGTGCCAGCACCATGAGGGGAACAGGTTGGAGCACTGAAGCTTTCTTT. This chain connects TRBV5-5 to TRBJ1-1; a weak D match, TRBD1 (5 bases). Trimming stripped 6 bases from V and 4 bases from J, with 22 bases between. The CDR3 extends over 16 amino acids. Per the germline V gene, CDR1 is SGHKS and CDR2 is YYEKEE (reference sequence).

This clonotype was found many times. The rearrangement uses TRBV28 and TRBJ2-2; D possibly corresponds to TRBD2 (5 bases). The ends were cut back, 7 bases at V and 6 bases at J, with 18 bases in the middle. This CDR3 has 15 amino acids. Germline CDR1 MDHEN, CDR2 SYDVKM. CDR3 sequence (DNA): TGTGCCAGCACCGGCACTTCGGGATTTTCCGGGGAGCTGTTTTTT. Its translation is CASTGTSGFSGELFF.

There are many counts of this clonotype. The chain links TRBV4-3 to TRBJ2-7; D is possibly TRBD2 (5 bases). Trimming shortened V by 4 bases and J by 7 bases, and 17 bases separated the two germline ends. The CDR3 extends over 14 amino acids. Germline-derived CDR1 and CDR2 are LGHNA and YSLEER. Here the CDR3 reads CASSPLAALGEQYF. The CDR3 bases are TGCGCCAGCAGCCCCCTAGCCGCGTTGGGGGAGCAGTACTTC.

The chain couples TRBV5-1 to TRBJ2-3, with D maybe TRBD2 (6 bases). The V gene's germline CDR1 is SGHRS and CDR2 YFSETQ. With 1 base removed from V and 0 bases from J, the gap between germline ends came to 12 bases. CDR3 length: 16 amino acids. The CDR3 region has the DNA TGCGCCAGCAGCTTGTTTGGGGGGTCTAGCACAGATACGCAGTATTTT. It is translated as CASSLFGGSSTDTQYF. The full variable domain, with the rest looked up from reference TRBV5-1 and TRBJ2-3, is KAGVTQTPRYLIKTRGQQVTLSCSPISGHRSVSWYQQTPGQGLQFLFEYFSETQRNKGNFPGRFSGRQFSNSRSEMNVSTLELGDSALYLCASSLFGGSSTDTQYFGPGTRLTVL.

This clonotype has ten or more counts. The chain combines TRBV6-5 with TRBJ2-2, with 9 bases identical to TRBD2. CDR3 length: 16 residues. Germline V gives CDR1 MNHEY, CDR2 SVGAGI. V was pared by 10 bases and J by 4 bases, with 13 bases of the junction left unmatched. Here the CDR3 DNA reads TGTGCCATCCCTCTTAGCGGGGGCGGGGGCACCGGGGAGCTGTTTTTT. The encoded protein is CAIPLSGGGGTGELFF.

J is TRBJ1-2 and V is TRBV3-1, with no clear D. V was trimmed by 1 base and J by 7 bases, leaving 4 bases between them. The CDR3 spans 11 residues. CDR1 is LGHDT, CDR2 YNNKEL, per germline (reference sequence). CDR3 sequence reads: CASSQASGYTF. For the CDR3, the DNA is TGTGCCAGCAGCCAAGCAAGTGGCTACACCTTC.

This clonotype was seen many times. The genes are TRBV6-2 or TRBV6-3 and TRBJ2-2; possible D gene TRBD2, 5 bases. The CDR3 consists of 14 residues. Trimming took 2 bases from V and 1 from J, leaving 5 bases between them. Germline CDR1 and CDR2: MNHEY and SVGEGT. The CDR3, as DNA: TGTGCCAGCAGTTACGGGAGGAACACCGGGGAGCTGTTTTTT. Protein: CASSYGRNTGELFF.

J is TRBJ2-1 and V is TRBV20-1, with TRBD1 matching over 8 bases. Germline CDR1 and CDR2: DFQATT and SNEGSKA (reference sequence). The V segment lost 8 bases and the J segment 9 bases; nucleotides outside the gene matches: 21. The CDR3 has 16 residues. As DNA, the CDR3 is TGCAGTTTCTCCAACCGCGGGGACAGGACATCGGTTGAGCAGTTCTTC. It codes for CSFSNRGDRTSVEQFF.

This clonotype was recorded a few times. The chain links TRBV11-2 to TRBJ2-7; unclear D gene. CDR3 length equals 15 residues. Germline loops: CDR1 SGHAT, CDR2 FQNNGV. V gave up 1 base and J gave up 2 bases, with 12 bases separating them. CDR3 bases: TGTGCCAGCAGCTTAGGGCCGAACTTCGCCTACGAGCAGTACGTC. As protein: CASSLGPNFAYEQYV.

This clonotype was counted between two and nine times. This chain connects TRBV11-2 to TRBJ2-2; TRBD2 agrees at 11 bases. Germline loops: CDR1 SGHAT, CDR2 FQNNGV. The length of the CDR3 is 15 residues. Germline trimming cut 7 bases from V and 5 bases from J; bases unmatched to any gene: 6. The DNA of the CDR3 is TGTGCCAGCACCCAGACTAGCGGGGAGACCGGGGAGCTGTTTTTT. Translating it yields CASTQTSGETGELFF. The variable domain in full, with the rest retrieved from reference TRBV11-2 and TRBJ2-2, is EAGVAQSPRYKIIEKRQSVAFWCNPISGHATLYWYQQILGQGPKLLIQFQNNGVVDDSQLPKDRFSAERLKGVDSTLKIQPAKLEDSAVYLCASTQTSGETGELFFGEGSRLTVL.

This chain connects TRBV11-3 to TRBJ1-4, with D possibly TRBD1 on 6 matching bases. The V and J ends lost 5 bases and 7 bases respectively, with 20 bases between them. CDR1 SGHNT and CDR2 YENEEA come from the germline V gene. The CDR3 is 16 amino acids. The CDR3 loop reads CASSPIGGAVSEKLFF. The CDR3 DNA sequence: TGTGCCAGCAGCCCGATCGGGGGGGCTGTGAGTGAAAAACTGTTTTTT.

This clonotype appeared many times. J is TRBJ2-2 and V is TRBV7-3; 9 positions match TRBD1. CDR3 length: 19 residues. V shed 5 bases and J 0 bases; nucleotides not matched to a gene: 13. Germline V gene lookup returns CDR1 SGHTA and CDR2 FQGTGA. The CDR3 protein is CASSQGQGGGSANTGELFF. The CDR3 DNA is TGTGCCAGCAGCCAGGGACAGGGAGGGGGATCCGCGAACACCGGGGAGCTGTTTTTT.

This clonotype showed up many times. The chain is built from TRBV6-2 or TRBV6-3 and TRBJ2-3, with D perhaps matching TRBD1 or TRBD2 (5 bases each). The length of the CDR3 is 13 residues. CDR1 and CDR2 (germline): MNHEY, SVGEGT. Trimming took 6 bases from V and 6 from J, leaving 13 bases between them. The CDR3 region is CASRTGTRDTQYF. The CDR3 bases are TGTGCCAGCAGAACCGGGACCAGGGATACGCAGTATTTT.

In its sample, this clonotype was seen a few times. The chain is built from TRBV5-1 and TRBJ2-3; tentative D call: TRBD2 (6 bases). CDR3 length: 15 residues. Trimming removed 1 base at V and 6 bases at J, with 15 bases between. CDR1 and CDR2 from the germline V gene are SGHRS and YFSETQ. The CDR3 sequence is CASSLMAGPVDTQYF. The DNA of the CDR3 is TGCGCCAGCAGCTTGATGGCGGGGCCCGTCGATACGCAGTATTTT.

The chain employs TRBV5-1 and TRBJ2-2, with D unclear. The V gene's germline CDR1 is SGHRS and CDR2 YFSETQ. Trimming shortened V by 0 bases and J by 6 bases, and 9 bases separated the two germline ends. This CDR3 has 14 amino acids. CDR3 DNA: TGCGCCAGCAGCTTGGCGGCTAACTCCGGGGAGCTGTTTTTT. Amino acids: CASSLAANSGELFF.

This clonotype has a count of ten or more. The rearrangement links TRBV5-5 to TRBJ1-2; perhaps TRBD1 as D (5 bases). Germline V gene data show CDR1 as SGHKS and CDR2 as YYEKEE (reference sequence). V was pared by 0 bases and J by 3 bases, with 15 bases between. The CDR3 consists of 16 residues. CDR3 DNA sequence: TGTGCCAGCAGCTTGGTCAATCAGGGTTCGGACTATGGCTACACCTTC. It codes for CASSLVNQGSDYGYTF.

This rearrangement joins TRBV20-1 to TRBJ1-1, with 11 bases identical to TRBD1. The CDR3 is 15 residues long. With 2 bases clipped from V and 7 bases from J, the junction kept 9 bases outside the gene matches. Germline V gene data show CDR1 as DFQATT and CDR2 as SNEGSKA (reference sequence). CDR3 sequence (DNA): TGCAGTGCTAGATTTTCCGTAGGGACAGGGGGTGAAGCTTTCTTT. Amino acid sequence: CSARFSVGTGGEAFF.

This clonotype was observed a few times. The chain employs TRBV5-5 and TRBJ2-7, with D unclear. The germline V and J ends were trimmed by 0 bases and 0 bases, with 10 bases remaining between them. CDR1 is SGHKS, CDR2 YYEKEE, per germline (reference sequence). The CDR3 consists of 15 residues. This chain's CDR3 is CASSLEASVSYEQYV. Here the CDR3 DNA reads TGTGCCAGCAGCTTGGAGGCTTCGGTCTCCTACGAGCAGTACGTC.

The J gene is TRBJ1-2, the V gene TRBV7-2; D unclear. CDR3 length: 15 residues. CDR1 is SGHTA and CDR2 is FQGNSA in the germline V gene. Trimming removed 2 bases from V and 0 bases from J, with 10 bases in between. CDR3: CASSLRVLANYGYTF. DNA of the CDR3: TGTGCCAGCAGCTTACGTGTTTTAGCTAACTATGGCTACACCTTC.

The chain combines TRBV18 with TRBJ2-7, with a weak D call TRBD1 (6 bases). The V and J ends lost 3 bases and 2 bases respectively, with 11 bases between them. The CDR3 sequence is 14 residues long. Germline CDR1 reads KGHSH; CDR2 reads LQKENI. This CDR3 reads CASSPGTSTYEQYV. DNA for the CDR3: TGTGCCAGCTCACCGGGGACAAGCACCTACGAGCAGTACGTC.

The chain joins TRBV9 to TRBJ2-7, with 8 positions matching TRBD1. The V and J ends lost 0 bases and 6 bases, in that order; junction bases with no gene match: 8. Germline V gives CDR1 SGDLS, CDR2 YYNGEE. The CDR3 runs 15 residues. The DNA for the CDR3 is TGTGCCAGCAGCGTAGGGACAGGGCCTCGGGGCGAGCAGTACTTC. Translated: CASSVGTGPRGEQYF.

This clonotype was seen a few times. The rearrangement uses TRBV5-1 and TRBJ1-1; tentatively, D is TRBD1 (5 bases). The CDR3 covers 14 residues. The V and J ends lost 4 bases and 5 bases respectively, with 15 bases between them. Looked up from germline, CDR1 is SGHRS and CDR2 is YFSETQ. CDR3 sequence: CASSVQGEATEAFF. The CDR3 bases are TGCGCCAGCAGCGTCCAGGGTGAAGCTACTGAAGCTTTCTTT.

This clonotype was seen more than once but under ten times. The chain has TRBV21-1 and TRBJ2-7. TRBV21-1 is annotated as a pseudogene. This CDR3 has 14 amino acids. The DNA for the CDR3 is TGTGCCAGCAGCAAAGCGCGAGACAAGTCCGAGCAGTACTTC. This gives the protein CASSKARDKSEQYF.

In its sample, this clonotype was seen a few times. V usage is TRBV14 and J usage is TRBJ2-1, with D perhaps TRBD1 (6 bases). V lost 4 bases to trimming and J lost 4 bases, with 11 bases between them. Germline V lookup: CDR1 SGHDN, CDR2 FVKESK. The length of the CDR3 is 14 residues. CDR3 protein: CASSPPDRYNEQFF. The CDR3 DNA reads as TGTGCCAGCAGCCCACCGGACAGATACAATGAGCAGTTCTTC.

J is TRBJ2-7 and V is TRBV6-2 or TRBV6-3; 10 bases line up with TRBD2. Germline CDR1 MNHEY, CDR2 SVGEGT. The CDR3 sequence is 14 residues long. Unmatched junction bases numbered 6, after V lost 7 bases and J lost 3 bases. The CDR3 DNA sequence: TGTGCCAGCACCAGACTAGCGGGTGGCTACGAGCAGTACTTC. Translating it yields CASTRLAGGYEQYF.